Following are 5 T cell receptor beta chains from one sample sequenced in a study of T cell changes during pregnancy in multiple sclerosis. Using immunoSEQ multiplex PCR, the repertoire was profiled, and TCRdb retains in-frame clones only, with some absent. Of 35,000 to 45,000 clones in the sample, roughly 87% were seen once. The sequences come from CD4+ T cells from peripheral blood mononuclear cells, collected after pregnancy. The receptor set was obtained from a female donor with multiple sclerosis, enrolled in a pregnancy study.

This clone was seen a handful of times. The chain has TRBV19 and TRBJ1-4; D remains unclear. This CDR3 comprises 14 residues. V was clipped by 7 bases and J by 7 bases, with 16 bases between them. Germline CDR1 LNHDA, CDR2 SQIVND (reference sequence). As DNA, the CDR3 is TGTGCCAGTACCACATCCCACGGGGTTGAAAAACTGTTTTTT. As protein: CASTTSHGVEKLFF.

The chain links TRBV5-1 to TRBJ2-5, with 7 bases lining up with TRBD1. The J call may be wrong; the DNA end is better matched by TRBJ2-7. This CDR3 region has 15 residues. Germline-derived CDR1 and CDR2 are SGHRS and YFSETQ. The CDR3 sequence: CASSLGGQNFYEQYF. The CDR3 DNA reads as TGCGCCAGCAGCTTGGGGGGACAGAATTTCTACGAGCAGTACTTC.

V gene TRBV7-2 combines with J gene TRBJ2-7; TRBD2 agrees at 8 bases. V was clipped by 5 bases and J by 0 bases; unmatched bases: 6. The germline V gene encodes CDR1 SGHTA and CDR2 FQGNSA. This CDR3 is 15 amino acids long. This chain's CDR3 is CASSVQRGSSYEQYF. CDR3 DNA: TGTGCCAGCAGCGTCCAGCGGGGGTCCTCCTACGAGCAGTACTTC.

This chain uses TRBV5-4 with TRBJ2-7; TRBD1 matches at 8 bases. The germline V gene has CDR1 SGHNT and CDR2 YYREEE (reference sequence). The CDR3 totals 16 residues. Trimming cost V 3 bases and J 1 base; bases outside gene matches: 9. CDR3 coding DNA: TGTGCCAGCAGCTCGTTTCTGACAGGGGCATCCTACGAGCAGTACTTC. Translation gives CASSSFLTGASYEQYF.

The rearrangement links TRBV27 to TRBJ2-1; 8 bases line up with TRBD1. Germline lookup yields CDR1 MNHEY and CDR2 SMNVEV (reference sequence). The CDR3 runs 17 residues. Trimming at V came to 6 bases and at J to 4 bases, leaving 14 bases not matched to a gene. CDR3 DNA sequence: TGTGCCAGCAGCCCGAACATACAGGGGGTGAATTACAATGAGCAGTTCTTC. Its protein product is CASSPNIQGVNYNEQFF.